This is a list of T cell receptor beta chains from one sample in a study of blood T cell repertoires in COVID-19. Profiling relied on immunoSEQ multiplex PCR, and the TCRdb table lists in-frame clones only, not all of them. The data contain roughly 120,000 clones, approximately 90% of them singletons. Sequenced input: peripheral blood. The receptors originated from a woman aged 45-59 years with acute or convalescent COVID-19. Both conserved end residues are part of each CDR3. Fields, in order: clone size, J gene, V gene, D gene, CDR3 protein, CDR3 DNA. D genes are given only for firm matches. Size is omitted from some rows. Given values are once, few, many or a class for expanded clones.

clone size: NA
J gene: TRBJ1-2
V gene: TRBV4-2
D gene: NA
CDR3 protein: CASSPTDIYNYGYTF
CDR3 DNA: TGTGCCAGCAGCCCGACAGATATATACAACTATGGCTACACCTTC

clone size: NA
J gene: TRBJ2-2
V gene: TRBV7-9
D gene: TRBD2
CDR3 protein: CASSERLAGVPGELFF
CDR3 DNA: TGTGCCAGCAGCGAAAGACTAGCGGGAGTTCCCGGGGAGCTGTTTTTT

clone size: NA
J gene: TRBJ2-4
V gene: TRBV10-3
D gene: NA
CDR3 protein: CATLKAGWNIQYF
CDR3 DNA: TGTGCCACCCTAAAGGCGGGCTGGAACATTCAGTACTTC

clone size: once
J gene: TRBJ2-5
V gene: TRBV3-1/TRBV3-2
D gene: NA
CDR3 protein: CASSQVGDWRGETQYF
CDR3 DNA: TGTGCCAGCAGCCAAGTGGGGGACTGGCGGGGAGAGACCCAGTACTTC

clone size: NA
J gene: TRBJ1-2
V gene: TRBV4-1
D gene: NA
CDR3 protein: CASSQDWGGLYGYTF
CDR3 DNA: TGCGCCAGCAGCCAAGACTGGGGGGGGCTCTATGGCTACACCTTC

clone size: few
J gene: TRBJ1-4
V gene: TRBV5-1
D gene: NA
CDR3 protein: CASSSTGHPNEKLFF
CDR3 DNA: TGCGCCAGCAGCTCAACGGGACACCCTAATGAAAAACTGTTTTTT

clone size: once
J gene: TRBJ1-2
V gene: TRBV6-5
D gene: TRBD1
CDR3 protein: CASTAGTGLNYGYTF
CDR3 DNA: TGTGCCAGCACGGCCGGGACAGGACTTAACTATGGCTACACCTTC

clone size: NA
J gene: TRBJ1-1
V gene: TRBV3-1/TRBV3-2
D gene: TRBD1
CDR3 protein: CASSQQGAAEAFF
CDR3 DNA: TGTGCCAGCAGCCAACAGGGGGCTGCAGAAGCTTTCTTT

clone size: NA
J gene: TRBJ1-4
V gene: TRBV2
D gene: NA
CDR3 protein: CATTGTRAEKLFF
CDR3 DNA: TGTGCCACAACCGGGACTAGGGCTGAAAAACTGTTTTTT

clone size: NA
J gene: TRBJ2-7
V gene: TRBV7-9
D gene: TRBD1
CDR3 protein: CASSPRVMGQTDEQYF
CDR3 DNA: TGTGCCAGCAGCCCGAGAGTAATGGGACAGACTGACGAGCAGTACTTC

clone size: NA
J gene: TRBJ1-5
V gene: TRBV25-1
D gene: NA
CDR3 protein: CASSEVGAGQPQHF
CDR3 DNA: TGTGCCAGCAGTGAAGTAGGGGCTGGTCAGCCCCAGCATTTT

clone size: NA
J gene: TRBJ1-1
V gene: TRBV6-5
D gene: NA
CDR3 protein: CASSYRQRGSRTEAFF
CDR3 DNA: TGTGCCAGCAGTTACCGGCAGAGGGGGAGTCGCACTGAAGCTTTCTTT

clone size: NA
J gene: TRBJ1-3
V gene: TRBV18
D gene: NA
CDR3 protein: CATTPATGYTGNTIYF
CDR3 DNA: TGTGCCACCACACCAGCGACAGGTTACACTGGAAACACCATATATTTT

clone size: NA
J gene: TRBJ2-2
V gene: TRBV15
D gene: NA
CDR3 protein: CATSRDRLNTGELFF
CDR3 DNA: TGTGCCACCAGCAGAGATCGGTTGAACACCGGGGAGCTGTTTTTT

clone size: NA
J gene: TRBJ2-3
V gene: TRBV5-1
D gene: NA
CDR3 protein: CASTTGTSTDTQYF
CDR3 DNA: TGCGCCAGTACCACGGGTACTAGCACAGATACGCAGTATTTT

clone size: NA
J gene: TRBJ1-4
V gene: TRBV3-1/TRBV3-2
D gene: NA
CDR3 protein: CASSPQLFNEKLFF
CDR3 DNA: TGTGCCAGCAGCCCCCAACTTTTTAATGAAAAACTGTTTTTT

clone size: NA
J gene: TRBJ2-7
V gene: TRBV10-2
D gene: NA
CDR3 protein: CASSGFERTYEQYF
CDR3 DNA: TGCGCCAGCAGTGGGTTTGAGCGGACCTACGAGCAGTACTTC

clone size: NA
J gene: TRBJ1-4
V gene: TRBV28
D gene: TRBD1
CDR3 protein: CASSESQGSSEKLFF
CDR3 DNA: TGTGCCAGCAGTGAATCACAGGGGAGTTCGGAAAAACTGTTTTTT

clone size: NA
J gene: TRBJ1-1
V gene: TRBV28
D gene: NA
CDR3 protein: CASWRGNTEAFF
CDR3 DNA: TGTGCCAGCTGGAGGGGGAACACTGAAGCTTTCTTT

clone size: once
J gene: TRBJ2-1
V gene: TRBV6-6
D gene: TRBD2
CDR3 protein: CASCRNWASGRAYNEQFF
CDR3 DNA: TGTGCCAGCTGTCGAAACTGGGCTAGCGGGAGGGCATACAATGAGCAGTTCTTC

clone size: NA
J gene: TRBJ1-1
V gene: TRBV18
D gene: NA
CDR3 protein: CASSPRGGTSTEAFF
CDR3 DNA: TGTGCCAGCTCACCCCGGGGGGGGACGAGCACTGAAGCTTTCTTT

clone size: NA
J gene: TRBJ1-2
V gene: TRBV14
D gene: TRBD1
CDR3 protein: CASSPRTGGGYTF
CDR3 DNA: TGTGCCAGCAGCCCACGGACAGGGGGTGGCTACACCTTC

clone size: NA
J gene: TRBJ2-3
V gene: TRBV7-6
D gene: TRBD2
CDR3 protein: CASSLGRLAGVPDTQYF
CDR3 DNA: TGTGCCAGCAGCTTAGGGCGGCTAGCGGGAGTACCAGATACGCAGTATTTT

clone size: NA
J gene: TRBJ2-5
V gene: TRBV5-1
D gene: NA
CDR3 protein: CASSASGSETQYF
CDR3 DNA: TGCGCCAGCAGTGCCAGCGGTTCGGAGACCCAGTACTTC

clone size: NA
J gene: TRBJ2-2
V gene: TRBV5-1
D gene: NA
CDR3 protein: CASSLEPNRELFF
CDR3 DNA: TGCGCCAGCAGCTTGGAACCCAACAGGGAGCTGTTTTTT

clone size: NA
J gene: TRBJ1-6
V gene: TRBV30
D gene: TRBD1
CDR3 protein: CAWAGTGDSPLHF
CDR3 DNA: TGTGCCTGGGCCGGGACAGGGGATTCACCCCTCCACTTT

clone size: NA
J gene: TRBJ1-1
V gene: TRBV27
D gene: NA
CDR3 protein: CASSLSKIRLNTEAFF
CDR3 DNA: TGTGCCAGCAGTTTATCCAAGATTCGGTTAAACACTGAAGCTTTCTTT

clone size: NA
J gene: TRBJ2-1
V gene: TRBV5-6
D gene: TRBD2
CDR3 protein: CASSLDPTSGKYNEQFF
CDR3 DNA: TGTGCCAGCAGCTTGGACCCGACTAGCGGGAAGTACAATGAGCAGTTCTTC

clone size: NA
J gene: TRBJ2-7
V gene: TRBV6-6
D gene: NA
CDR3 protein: CASSYYNEQYF
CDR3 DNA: TGTGCCAGCAGTTACTACAACGAGCAGTACTTC

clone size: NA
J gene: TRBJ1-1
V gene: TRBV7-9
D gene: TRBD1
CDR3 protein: CASSLEGTGWNTEAFF
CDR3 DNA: TGTGCCAGCAGCTTAGAGGGGACAGGGTGGAACACTGAAGCTTTCTTT

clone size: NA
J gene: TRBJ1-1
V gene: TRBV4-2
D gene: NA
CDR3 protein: CASSQDAGMNTEAFF
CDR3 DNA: TGTGCCAGCAGCCAAGATGCCGGGATGAACACTGAAGCTTTCTTT

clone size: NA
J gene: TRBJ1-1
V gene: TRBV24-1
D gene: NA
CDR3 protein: CATSSGMNTEAFF
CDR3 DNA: TGTGCCACCAGCTCAGGGATGAACACTGAAGCTTTCTTT

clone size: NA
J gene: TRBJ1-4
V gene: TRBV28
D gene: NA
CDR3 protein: CASGGGKEKLFF
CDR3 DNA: TGTGCCAGCGGGGGGGGAAAGGAAAAACTGTTTTTT

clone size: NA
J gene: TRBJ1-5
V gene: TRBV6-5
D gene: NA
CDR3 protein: CASSSYKGEGQPQHF
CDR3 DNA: TGTGCCAGCAGTTCCTATAAGGGGGAAGGCCAGCCCCAGCATTTT

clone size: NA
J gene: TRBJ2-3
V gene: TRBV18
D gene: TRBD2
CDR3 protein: CASSPLAGGGTDTQYF
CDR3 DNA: TGTGCCAGCTCACCTTTAGCGGGAGGAGGAACAGATACGCAGTATTTT

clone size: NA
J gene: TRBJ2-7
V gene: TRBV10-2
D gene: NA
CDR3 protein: CASTPRERVEQYF
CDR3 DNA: TGCGCCAGCACCCCGAGGGAGAGGGTCGAGCAGTACTTC

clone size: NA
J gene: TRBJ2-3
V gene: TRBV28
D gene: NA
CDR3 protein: CASSLWVSAVTDTQYF
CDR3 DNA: TGTGCCAGCAGTTTATGGGTTAGCGCGGTCACAGATACGCAGTATTTT

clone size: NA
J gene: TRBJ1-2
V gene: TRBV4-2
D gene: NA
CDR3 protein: CASSQVGGGGGYTF
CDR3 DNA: TGTGCCAGCAGCCAAGTCGGCGGGGGAGGTGGCTACACCTTC

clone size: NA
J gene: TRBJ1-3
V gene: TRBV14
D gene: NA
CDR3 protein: CASSHARVPGNTIYF
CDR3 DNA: TGTGCCAGCAGCCATGCCAGGGTCCCTGGAAACACCATATATTTT

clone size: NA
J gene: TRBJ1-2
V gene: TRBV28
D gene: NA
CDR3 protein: CASSLYQGRGYGYTF
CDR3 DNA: TGTGCCAGCAGTTTATATCAGGGGAGGGGCTATGGCTACACCTTC

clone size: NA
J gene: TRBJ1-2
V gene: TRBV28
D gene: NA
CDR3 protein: CASTTWTDYTF
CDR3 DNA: TGTGCCAGCACAACTTGGACAGACTACACCTTC

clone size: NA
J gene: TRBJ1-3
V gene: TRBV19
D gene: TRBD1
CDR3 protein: CASSRDRGNTIYF
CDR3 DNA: TGTGCCAGTAGTAGGGACAGGGGGAACACCATATATTTT

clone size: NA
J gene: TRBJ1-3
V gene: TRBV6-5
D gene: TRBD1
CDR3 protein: CASKDRVMGNTIYF
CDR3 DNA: TGTGCCAGCAAAGACAGGGTCATGGGAAACACCATATATTTT

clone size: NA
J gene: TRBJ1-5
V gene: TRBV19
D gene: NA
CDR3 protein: CASSRGDLSNQPQHF
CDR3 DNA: TGTGCCAGTAGTAGGGGGGACCTTAGCAATCAGCCCCAGCATTTT

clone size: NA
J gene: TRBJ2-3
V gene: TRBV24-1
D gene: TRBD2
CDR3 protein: CATSDRASGIYTQYF
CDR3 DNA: TGTGCCACCAGTGATAGAGCTAGCGGGATCTATACGCAGTATTTT

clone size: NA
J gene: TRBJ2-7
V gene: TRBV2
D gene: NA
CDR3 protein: CASHARLAYEQYF
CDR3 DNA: TGTGCCAGCCACGCAAGACTTGCCTACGAGCAGTACTTC

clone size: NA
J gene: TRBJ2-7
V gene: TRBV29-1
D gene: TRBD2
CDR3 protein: CSAGTSSGEQYF
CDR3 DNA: TGCAGCGCTGGGACTAGCTCTGGCGAGCAGTACTTC